This T cell receptor beta chain was captured by sequencing in a study of blood T cell repertoires in COVID-19. Study summary: Spain, Italy and the United States supplied samples that represented acute and convalescent COVID-19.

The CDR3 is 15 residues long. After removal of 4 bases from V and 2 bases from J, the junction contained 7 bases not matched to a gene. The germline gives CDR1 SGHNT, CDR2 YYREEE (reference sequence). The table came from immunoSEQ multiplex PCR; TCRdb's copy has only in-frame clones and leaves some out. Of 65,000 or so clones listed, approximately 82% are singletons. This receptor was taken from a man between 60 and 75 years old with acute or convalescent COVID-19. The material sequenced was peripheral blood. The chain joins TRBV5-4 to TRBJ1-2, with 8 nucleotides matching TRBD1. The CDR3 coding sequence is TGTGCCAGCAGCCGACAGGGGCATATCAACTATGGCTACACCTTC. Its protein product is CASSRQGHINYGYTF. Together with reference TRBV5-4 and TRBJ1-2, the CDR3 gives the full variable domain: ETGVTQSPTHLIKTRGQQVTLRCSSQSGHNTVSWYQQALGQGPQFIFQYYREEENGRGNFPPRFSGLQFPNYSSELNVNALELDDSALYLCASSRQGHINYGYTFGSGTRLTVV.